This TCR beta chain was documented in a study of patients and donors after allogeneic stem cell transplantation. TCRdb called the RT-PCR reads again in MiXCR, with one record for every CDR3 protein. This table has roughly 940,000 distinct CDR3 sequences, roughly 17% appearing once. Germline CDR1 and CDR2: MNHEY and SVGAGI. The CDR3 is 13 residues long. The germline V and J ends were trimmed by 2 bases and 4 bases, with 7 bases remaining between them. The gene calls are TRBV6-5 and TRBJ2-3; tentative D call: TRBD1 (5 bases). The TCR was taken from a human donor who was either an allogeneic HSCT recipient or a stem cell or donor lymphocyte infusion donor (not recorded which). It is not recorded whose cells these are; they may come from a transplant donor. Specimen: blood, either unsorted or a sorted T cell fraction (not recorded which). This chain's CDR3 is CASSYGAADTQYF. CDR3 nucleotide sequence: TGTGCCAGCAGTTACGGGGCTGCAGATACGCAGTATTTT.